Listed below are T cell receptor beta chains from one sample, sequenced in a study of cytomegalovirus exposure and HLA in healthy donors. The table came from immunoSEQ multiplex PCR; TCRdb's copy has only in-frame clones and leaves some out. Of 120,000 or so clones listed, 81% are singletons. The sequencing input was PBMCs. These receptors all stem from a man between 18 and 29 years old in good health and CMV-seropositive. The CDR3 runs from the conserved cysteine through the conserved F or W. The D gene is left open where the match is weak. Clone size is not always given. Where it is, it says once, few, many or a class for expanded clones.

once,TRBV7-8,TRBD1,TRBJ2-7,TGTGCCAGCAGCCCTTCGACAGGGTTCGACGAGCAGTACTTC,CASSPSTGFDEQYF
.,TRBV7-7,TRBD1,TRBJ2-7,TGTGCCAGCAGCAAAGGACAGGGTTTCAACGAGCAGTACTTC,CASSKGQGFNEQYF
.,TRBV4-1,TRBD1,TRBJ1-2,TGCGCCAGCAGCCAAGACCGGGACAGGGGGCTTGGTGGCTACACCTTC,CASSQDRDRGLGGYTF
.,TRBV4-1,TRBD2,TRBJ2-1,TGCGCCAGCAGCCAAGTGACGGGAGGGCCCAGTGAGCAGTTCTTC,CASSQVTGGPSEQFF
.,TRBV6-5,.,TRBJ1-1,TGTGCCAGCAGTTCCAACTTGAACACTGAAGCTTTCTTT,CASSSNLNTEAFF
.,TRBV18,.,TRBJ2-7,TGTGCCAGCTCGCCCGACGGGACAATATACGAGCAGTACTTC,CASSPDGTIYEQYF
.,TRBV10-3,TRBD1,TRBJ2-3,TGTGCCATCTCTACAGGGGGTAGGGTAGATACGCAGTATTTT,CAISTGGRVDTQYF
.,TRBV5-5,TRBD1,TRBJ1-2,TGTGCCAGCAGCCCGGGACAGGGATTGGAGAGCTATGGCTACACCTTC,CASSPGQGLESYGYTF
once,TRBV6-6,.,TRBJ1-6,TGTGCCAGCAGTTTCACGGGACATTCTAATTCACCCCTCCACTTT,CASSFTGHSNSPLHF
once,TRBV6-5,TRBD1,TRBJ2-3,TGTGCCAGCAGTTACTCGCAGGGGGAAGCAGATACGCAGTATTTT,CASSYSQGEADTQYF
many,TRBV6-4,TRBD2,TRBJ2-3,TGTGCCAGCAGGGGACTAGCGGGGGGCACAGATACGCAGTATTTT,CASRGLAGGTDTQYF
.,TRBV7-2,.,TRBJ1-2,TGTGCCAGCAGCTTAGCGCCGGGGGAGGGCGATGGCTACACCTTC,CASSLAPGEGDGYTF
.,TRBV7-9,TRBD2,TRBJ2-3,TGTTCCAGCAGCACTTCGACTAGCGGGGAACTTACAGATACGCAGTATTTT,CSSSTSTSGELTDTQYF
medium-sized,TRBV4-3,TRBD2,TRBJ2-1,TGCGCCAGCAGCCAAGGTGAAGCGGGGGGTGCATACAATGAGCAGTTCTTC,CASSQGEAGGAYNEQFF
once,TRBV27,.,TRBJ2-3,TGTGCCAGCAGTTTAGACGGGAGACCCACAGATACGCAGTATTTT,CASSLDGRPTDTQYF
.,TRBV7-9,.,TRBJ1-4,TGTGCCAGCAGCCCACCGAGGGGAGGTATAGCAACTAATGAAAAACTGTTTTTT,CASSPPRGGIATNEKLFF
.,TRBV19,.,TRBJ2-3,TGTGCCAGTAGTAGAGCATCTAGCACAGATACGCAGTATTTT,CASSRASSTDTQYF
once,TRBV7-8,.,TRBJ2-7,TGTGCCAGCAGCTTAATTAGGGGAACCAACTACGAGCAGTACTTC,CASSLIRGTNYEQYF
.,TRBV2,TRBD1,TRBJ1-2,TGTGCCAGCAGCTACCGGGACAGGGTGGATGGCTACACCTTC,CASSYRDRVDGYTF
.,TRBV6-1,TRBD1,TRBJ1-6,TGTGCCAGCAGTGAGGGGACAGGGCTAATCGGATCACCCCTCCACTTT,CASSEGTGLIGSPLHF
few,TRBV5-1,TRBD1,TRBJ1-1,TGCGCCAGCAGGGAGGAGGGGGCTCGAGACACTGAAGCTTTCTTT,CASREEGARDTEAFF
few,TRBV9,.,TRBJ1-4,TGTGCCAGCAGCGTAGGACAGAGTAATGAAAAACTGTTTTTT,CASSVGQSNEKLFF
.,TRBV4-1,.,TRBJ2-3,TGCGCCAGCAGCCTCGGACAGACCGATACGCAGTATTTT,CASSLGQTDTQYF
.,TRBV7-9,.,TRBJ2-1,TGTGCCAGCAGCCCCAATCCTAGCTACTCCTACAATGAGCAGTTCTTC,CASSPNPSYSYNEQFF
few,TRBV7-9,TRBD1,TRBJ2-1,TGTGCCAGCAGTCTAAGGTGGGACAGGGAATACAATGAGCAGTTCTTC,CASSLRWDREYNEQFF
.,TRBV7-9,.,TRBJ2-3,TGTGCCAGCAGCCCTGGGACAACTAGCACAGATACGCAGTATTTT,CASSPGTTSTDTQYF
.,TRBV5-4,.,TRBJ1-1,TGTGCCAGCTCCTACCCCACGAACACTGAAGCTTTCTTT,CASSYPTNTEAFF